One and the same sample provided the 16 T cell receptor beta chains below, sequenced in a study of T cells in Graves' hyperthyroidism and ophthalmopathy. TCR beta CDR3 region amplification was performed from RNA transcripts. The HTBI set primed first-round TCR CDR3 RT-PCR. TCRdb independently ran MiXCR on the multiplex PCR reads; one entry per CDR3 protein. The sample holds around 620,000 distinct CDR3 sequences, approximately 14% seen once. The sequenced sample was blood. The receptors here all came from a woman aged 18-35 years with Graves' ophthalmopathy.

At least ten counts were recorded for this clonotype. The rearrangement joins TRBV28 to TRBJ2-7; TRBD2 matches at 9 bases. This CDR3 is 14 amino acids long. Trimming cost V 7 bases and J 4 bases; bases outside gene matches: 8. Germline-derived CDR1 and CDR2 are MDHEN and SYDVKM. CDR3 region: CASNTAGGTYEQYF. In nucleotides, the CDR3 is TGTGCCAGCAATACAGCGGGAGGTACTTACGAGCAGTACTTC.

The V gene is TRBV4-2, the J gene TRBJ1-5; tentative D call: TRBD1 (5 bases). V gave up 4 bases and J gave up 3 bases, with 16 bases separating them. The CDR3 totals 16 residues. Germline CDR1 reads LGHNA; CDR2 reads YNFKEQ. CDR3 loop: CASSPSTGRHNQPQHF. The CDR3 nucleotides read TGTGCCAGCAGCCCCTCGACGGGACGGCACAATCAGCCCCAGCATTTT.

This clonotype appeared many times. V is TRBV18 and J is TRBJ1-4; 7 bases are a match to TRBD1. This CDR3 has 15 amino acids. V dropped 6 bases and J dropped 4; count of bases not matched to a gene: 8. Per the germline V gene, CDR1 is KGHSH and CDR2 is LQKENI. CDR3: CASSDGTVSNEKLFF. CDR3 DNA sequence: TGTGCCAGCTCCGATGGGACAGTTAGTAATGAAAAACTGTTTTTT.

This chain links TRBV19 with TRBJ2-5, with D maybe TRBD2 (6 bases). V was clipped by 4 bases and J by 5 bases, with 20 bases between them. Germline V lookup: CDR1 LNHDA, CDR2 SQIVND (reference sequence). The CDR3 has 16 amino acids. The CDR3 nucleotides are TGTGCCAGTAGTACTCAAGCCTCCGGGACTTGGGAGACCCAGTACTTC. Residues: CASSTQASGTWETQYF.

The chain combines TRBV15 with TRBJ1-2; D may be TRBD1 (6 bases). The V gene's germline CDR1 is LNHNV and CDR2 YYDKDF (reference sequence). The V gene lost 0 bases and the J gene lost 14 bases, with 13 bases spanning the gap. This CDR3 spans 12 amino acids. The CDR3 protein is CATSREQGIATF. Here the CDR3 DNA reads TGTGCCACCAGCAGAGAACAGGGCATTGCAACCTTC.

This clonotype has at least ten counts. The CDR3 DNA reads TGTGCCAGCACCACCCAGGGGGGTGAGCAGTTCTTC. Protein sequence: CASTTQGGEQFF. This rearrangement joins TRBV6-1 to TRBJ2-1, with D tentatively TRBD1 (7 bases). The CDR3 has 12 amino acids. Germline V gene data show CDR1 as MNHNS and CDR2 as SASEGT. Trimming took 7 bases from V and 9 from J, leaving 13 bases between them.

This clonotype was seen at least ten times. The V call is TRBV4-3, the J call TRBJ1-4; 7 bases are shared with TRBD1. The CDR3 is 15 residues long. V shed 2 bases, J shed 1 base, and the junction held 1 base outside the gene matches. Germline V lookup: CDR1 LGHNA, CDR2 YSLEER. Written as DNA, the CDR3 is TGCGCCAGCAGCCAAACAGGGGTAACTAATGAAAAACTGTTTTTT. Translated, it gives CASSQTGVTNEKLFF.

The chain employs TRBV2 and TRBJ2-1, with 11 bases that match TRBD2. Germline-derived CDR1 and CDR2 are SNHLY and FYNNEI. The trim removed 7 bases at V and 6 bases at J, leaving 8 bases unmatched. This CDR3 comprises 15 residues. The CDR3: CASTPETSGTNEQFF. CDR3 in DNA: TGTGCCAGCACCCCTGAGACTAGCGGGACCAATGAGCAGTTCTTC.

Many counts were recorded for this clonotype. This sequence joins TRBV30 and TRBJ2-3, with a tentative D call TRBD2 (5 bases). Germline loops: CDR1 GTSNPN, CDR2 SVGIG (reference sequence). V lost 0 bases, J lost 7 bases, and 26 bases lay in between. The length of the CDR3 is 18 residues. CDR3 protein: CAWSVGLRVPRPQNTQYF. The CDR3 DNA reads TGTGCCTGGAGTGTAGGGTTGCGGGTCCCACGCCCTCAGAATACGCAGTATTTT.

With regard to this clonotype: A much larger clone lies one base from this, so it may be a read error. V usage is TRBV11-3 and J usage is TRBJ2-7; D might be TRBD1 (6 bases). The CDR3 runs to 13 residues. Per the germline V gene, CDR1 is SGHNT and CDR2 is YENEEA. The germline V and J ends were trimmed by 6 bases and 3 bases, with 12 bases remaining between them. The CDR3, as DNA: TGTGCCAGCAGGGGGGCAGATTACTACGAGCAGTACTTC. This sequence encodes CASRGADYYEQYF.

This clonotype was seen repeatedly, ten times or more. This chain links TRBV7-3 with TRBJ2-5; weak D call: TRBD2 (6 bases). Deletions cut 5 bases from V and 5 bases from J, with 12 bases between. This CDR3 contains 13 residues. Looked up from germline, CDR1 is SGHTA and CDR2 is FQGTGA. The CDR3 coding sequence is TGTGCCAGCAGCATGGGACTGTTGGAGACCCAGTACTTC. Protein product: CASSMGLLETQYF.

The chain uses TRBV5-1 and TRBJ1-4; 8 nucleotides align to TRBD1. CDR1 and CDR2 (germline): SGHRS, YFSETQ. This CDR3 is 15 amino acids long. After removal of 0 bases from V and 8 bases from J, the junction contained 6 bases not matched to a gene. CDR3 protein: CASSLGQGAREKLFF. DNA for the CDR3: TGCGCCAGCAGCTTGGGTCAGGGGGCGAGAGAAAAACTGTTTTTT. The complete variable domain, with remaining parts taken from reference TRBV5-1 and TRBJ1-4, reads KAGVTQTPRYLIKTRGQQVTLSCSPISGHRSVSWYQQTPGQGLQFLFEYFSETQRNKGNFPGRFSGRQFSNSRSEMNVSTLELGDSALYLCASSLGQGAREKLFFGSGTQLSVL.

The sample holds many counts of this clonotype. This chain joins TRBV28 and TRBJ2-3, with D perhaps given as TRBD1 or TRBD2 (6 bases each). CDR3 size: 18 residues. Germline lookup yields CDR1 MDHEN and CDR2 SYDVKM. V was clipped by 8 bases and J by 4 bases, with 28 bases between them. The CDR3 sequence is CASVSRLRGSGRPDTQYF. In DNA, the CDR3 is TGTGCCAGCGTGAGTCGGCTAAGGGGGTCAGGGAGGCCAGATACGCAGTATTTT.

The chain employs TRBV7-2 and TRBJ2-7; 9 bases map to TRBD1. The J segment lost 6 bases and the V segment lost 5 bases, leaving 8 bases of the junction unmatched. Per the germline V gene, CDR1 is SGHTA and CDR2 is FQGNSA. CDR3 size: 14 residues. This chain's CDR3 is CASSARTGAGEQYF. Written as DNA, the CDR3 is TGTGCCAGCAGCGCCAGGACAGGGGCTGGCGAGCAGTACTTC.

This clonotype was detected a few times. V and J are TRBV29-1 and TRBJ2-1; no definite D call. CDR3 size: 13 residues. CDR1 and CDR2 (germline): SQVTM, ANQGSEA. V lost 0 bases and J 6 bases, leaving 9 bases between the germline ends. The CDR3 loop reads CSVEEVPGNEQFF. Here the CDR3 DNA reads TGCAGCGTTGAAGAAGTCCCCGGCAATGAGCAGTTCTTC.

The J gene is TRBJ2-7, the V gene TRBV28; 9 bases match TRBD1. V was pared by 3 bases and J by 0 bases, with 3 bases of the junction left unmatched. Germline CDR1 reads MDHEN; CDR2 reads SYDVKM. This CDR3 spans 15 amino acids. CDR3 DNA sequence: TGTGCCAGCAGTTTCTGGACAGGGGTCTCCTACGAGCAGTACTTC. It translates to CASSFWTGVSYEQYF.